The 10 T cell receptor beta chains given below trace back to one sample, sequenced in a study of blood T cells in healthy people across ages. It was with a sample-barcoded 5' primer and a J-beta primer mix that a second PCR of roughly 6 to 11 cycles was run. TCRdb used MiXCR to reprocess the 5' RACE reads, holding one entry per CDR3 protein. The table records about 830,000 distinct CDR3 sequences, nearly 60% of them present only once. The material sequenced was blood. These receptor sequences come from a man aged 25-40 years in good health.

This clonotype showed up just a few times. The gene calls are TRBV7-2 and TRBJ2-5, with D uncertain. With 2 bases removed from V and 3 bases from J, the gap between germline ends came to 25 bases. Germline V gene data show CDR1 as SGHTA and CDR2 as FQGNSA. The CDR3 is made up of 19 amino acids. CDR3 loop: CASSLIPGPTVSDKETQYF. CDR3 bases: TGTGCCAGCAGCTTAATTCCGGGCCCCACAGTATCTGATAAAGAGACCCAGTACTTC. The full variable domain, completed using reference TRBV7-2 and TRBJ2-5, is GAGVSQSPSNKVTEKGKDVELRCDPISGHTALYWYRQSLGQGLEFLIYFQGNSAPDKSGLPSDRFSAERTGGSVSTLTIQRTQQEDSAVYLCASSLIPGPTVSDKETQYFGPGTRLLVL.

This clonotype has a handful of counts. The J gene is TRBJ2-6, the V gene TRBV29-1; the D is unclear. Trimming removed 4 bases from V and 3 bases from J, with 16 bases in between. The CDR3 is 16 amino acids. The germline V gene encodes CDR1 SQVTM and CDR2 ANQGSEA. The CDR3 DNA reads TGCAGCGTTGCCCTACCTGGGGTGGTTGGGGCCAACGTCCTGACTTTC. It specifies CSVALPGVVGANVLTF.

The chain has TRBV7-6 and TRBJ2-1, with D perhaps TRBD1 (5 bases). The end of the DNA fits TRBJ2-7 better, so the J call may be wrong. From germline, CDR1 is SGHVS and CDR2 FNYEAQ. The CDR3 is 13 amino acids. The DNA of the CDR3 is TGTGCCAGCAGCTTAGAGGTCAGGGAAGGGCAGTACTTC. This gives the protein CASSLEVREGQYF.

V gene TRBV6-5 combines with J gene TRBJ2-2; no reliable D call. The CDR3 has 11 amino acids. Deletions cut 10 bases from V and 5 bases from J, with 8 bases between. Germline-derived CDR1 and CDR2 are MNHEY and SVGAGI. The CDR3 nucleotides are TGTGCCACCGAGAGAACCGGGGAGCTGTTTTTT. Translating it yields CATERTGELFF.

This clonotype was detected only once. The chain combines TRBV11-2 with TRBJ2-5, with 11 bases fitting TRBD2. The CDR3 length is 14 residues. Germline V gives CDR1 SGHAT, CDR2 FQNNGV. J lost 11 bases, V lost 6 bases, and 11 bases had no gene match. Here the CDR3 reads CASSRPQIAGGQYF. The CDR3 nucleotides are TGTGCCAGCAGTCGGCCGCAGATAGCGGGAGGGCAGTACTTC.

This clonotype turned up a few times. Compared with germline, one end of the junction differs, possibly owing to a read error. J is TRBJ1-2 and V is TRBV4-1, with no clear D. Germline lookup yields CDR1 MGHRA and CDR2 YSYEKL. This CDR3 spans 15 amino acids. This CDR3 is CASSQEESRWYGYTF. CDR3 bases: TGCGCTAGCAGCCAAGAGGAGTCCCGCTGGTATGGCTACACCTTC.

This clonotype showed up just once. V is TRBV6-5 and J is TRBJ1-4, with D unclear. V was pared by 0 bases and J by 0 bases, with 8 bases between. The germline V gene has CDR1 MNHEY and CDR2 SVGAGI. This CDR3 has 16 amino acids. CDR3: CASSYSPGPTNEKLFF. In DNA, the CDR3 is TGTGCCAGCAGTTACTCTCCCGGACCAACTAATGAAAAACTGTTTTTT.

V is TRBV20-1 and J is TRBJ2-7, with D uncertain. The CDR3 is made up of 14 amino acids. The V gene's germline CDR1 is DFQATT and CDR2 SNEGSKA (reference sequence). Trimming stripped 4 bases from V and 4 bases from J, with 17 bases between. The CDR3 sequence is CSATRLAILYEQYF. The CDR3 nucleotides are TGCAGTGCTACCCGCCTGGCAATTCTGTACGAGCAGTACTTC.

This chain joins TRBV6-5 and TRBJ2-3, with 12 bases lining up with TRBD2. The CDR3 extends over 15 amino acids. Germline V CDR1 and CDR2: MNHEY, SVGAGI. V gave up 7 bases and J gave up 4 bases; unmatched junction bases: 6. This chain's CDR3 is CASKPSGGAADTQYF. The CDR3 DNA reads TGTGCCAGCAAACCTAGCGGGGGGGCCGCAGATACGCAGTATTTT.

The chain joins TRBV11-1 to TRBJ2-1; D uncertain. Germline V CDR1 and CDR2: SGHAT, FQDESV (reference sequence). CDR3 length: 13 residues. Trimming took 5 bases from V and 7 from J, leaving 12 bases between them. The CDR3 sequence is CASSPDQWNEQFF. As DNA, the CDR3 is TGTGCCAGCAGCCCGGACCAGTGGAATGAGCAGTTCTTC.